This TCR beta chain was sequenced during a study of blood T cells in healthy people across ages. Whole-study results and caveats: Lack of knowledge of donor CMV status possibly confounded expanded clonotype changes.

In this sample, this clonotype turned up a few times. As yet, its antigen is unknown. In germline, CDR1 is MDHEN, CDR2 SYDVKM. Unmatched junction bases numbered 6, after V lost 5 bases and J lost 0 bases. This CDR3 region has 16 residues. The use of a sample-barcoded 5' primer and a J-beta primer mix characterized a second PCR of 7 to 11 cycles. Every cDNA molecule carried a tag from a template-switch adaptor bearing 12 random nucleotides. Each of the samples gave a minimum of 3 million paired-end reads that contained CDR3. MiXCR was run by TCRdb on the 5' RACE reads, yielding one entry per CDR3 protein. The sample holds 700,000 or so distinct CDR3 sequences, approximately 40% seen once. Extraction of total RNA produced a minimum of 5.5 micrograms from each sample.

The TCR comes from an elderly man in good health. The rearrangement links TRBV28 to TRBJ2-1, with 8 bases that match TRBD2. Input material: blood. This chain's CDR3 is CASSPIAGSSYNEQFF. The CDR3 DNA is TGTGCCAGCAGTCCAATAGCGGGAAGCTCCTACAATGAGCAGTTCTTC.